Each of the 18 T cell receptor beta chains below was sequenced from the same sample in a study of patients and donors after allogeneic stem cell transplantation. MiXCR, run by TCRdb on the RT-PCR reads, gives a single entry per CDR3 protein. The sample contains a few hundred thousand distinct CDR3 sequences, around two fifths of which appear only once. Sequencing was carried out using blood, either unsorted or a sorted T cell fraction (not recorded which). These receptors came from a human donor who was either an allogeneic HSCT recipient or a stem cell or donor lymphocyte infusion donor (not recorded which). It is not recorded whose cells these are; they may come from a transplant donor.

About this clonotype: Given the absence of the conserved phenylalanine or tryptophan at the CDR3 end, a read error is likely. The DNA is left out, because the CDR3 cannot be placed on it with certainty; the CDR3 is given as TCRdb lists it. The chain recombines TRBV2 with TRBJ1-6; the table's D call, TRBD1, was not checked against the DNA. 14 amino acids form the CDR3, both terminal residues included. CDR1 is SNHLY, CDR2 FYNNEI, per germline. CDR3 sequence reads: CASSPPLRWGHPNI.

The chain recombines TRBV7-9 with TRBJ1-4; the D is unclear. Germline CDR1 reads SEHNR; CDR2 reads FQNEAQ (reference sequence). V was clipped by 3 bases and J by 0 bases, with 8 bases between them. The CDR3 totals 15 residues. The CDR3 DNA reads TGTGCCAGCAGCTTTTCGGAGCCAACTAATGAAAAACTGTTTTTT. Protein sequence: CASSFSEPTNEKLFF. The whole variable domain, remainder taken from reference TRBV7-9 and TRBJ1-4, is DTGVSQNPRHKITKRGQNVTFRCDPISEHNRLYWYRQTLGQGPEFLTYFQNEAQLEKSRLLSDRFSAERPKGSFSTLEIQRTEQGDSAMYLCASSFSEPTNEKLFFGSGTQLSVL.

V usage is TRBV5-1 and J usage is TRBJ2-3; D unresolved. This CDR3 is built from 13 residues. The germline V and J ends were trimmed by 4 bases and 0 bases, with 6 bases remaining between them. Germline V gene sequence: CDR1 SGHRS, CDR2 YFSETQ. The chain's CDR3 is CASSLQSTDTQYF. CDR3 DNA sequence: TGCGCCAGCAGCCTACAGAGCACAGATACGCAGTATTTT.

The chain joins TRBV12-3 or TRBV12-4 to TRBJ2-5; D may match TRBD1 or TRBD2 (5 bases each). Trimming cost V 3 bases and J 6 bases, with 11 bases left between them. The CDR3 extends over 13 amino acids. The CDR3 protein is CASSLRGEKTQYF. The DNA of the CDR3 is TGTGCCAGCAGTTTGAGGGGCGAGAAGACCCAGTACTTC.

This clonotype has more than one count but fewer than ten. This chain links TRBV10-3 with TRBJ2-5; TRBD1 matches 9 bases. Per the germline V gene, CDR1 is ENHRY and CDR2 is SYGVKD. The CDR3 sequence is 16 residues long. V was pared by 5 bases and J by 5 bases, with 12 bases of the junction left unmatched. The CDR3 nucleotides are TGTGCCATCAGTCTTATCCCGGGACAGGGCCAGGAGACCCAGTACTTC. It specifies CAISLIPGQGQETQYF.

Notes on this clonotype: One junction end does not reproduce the germline sequence, and a read error may be involved. The chain uses TRBV5-1 and TRBJ1-5; 10 nucleotides align to TRBD1. Germline assignment: CDR1 SGHRS and CDR2 YFSETQ. The CDR3 is 15 residues long. CDR3 sequence (DNA): TGCGACAGCAGCTTCTCCGGGACAGGGGATCAGCCCCAGCATTTT. It encodes CDSSFSGTGDQPQHF.

The rearrangement joins TRBV20-1 to TRBJ1-2; D ambiguous. The CDR3 runs to 11 residues. Trimming shortened V by 2 bases and J by 5 bases, and 6 bases separated the two germline ends. CDR1 and CDR2 from the germline V gene are DFQATT and SNEGSKA (reference sequence). The CDR3 protein is CSARSSYGYTF. In nucleotides, the CDR3 is TGCAGTGCTAGAAGTTCGTATGGCTACACCTTC.

The rearrangement links TRBV14 to TRBJ2-7, with 9 bases fitting TRBD1. Trimming at V came to 3 bases and at J to 6 bases, leaving 9 bases not matched to a gene. There are 15 residues in the CDR3. CDR1 is SGHDN and CDR2 is FVKESK in the germline V gene. The CDR3 sequence: CASSQLAGTGSEQYF. The CDR3 coding sequence is TGTGCCAGCAGCCAGTTAGCCGGGACAGGGAGCGAGCAGTACTTC.

V usage is TRBV6-5 and J usage is TRBJ1-6; no reliable D call. CDR3 size: 16 residues. The V and J ends lost 4 bases and 0 bases respectively, with 10 bases between them. Per germline, CDR1 MNHEY and CDR2 SVGAGI. The CDR3 loop reads CASSSSRYSYNSPLHF. CDR3 sequence (DNA): TGTGCCAGCAGTTCATCTCGATACTCCTATAATTCACCCCTCCACTTT.

This clonotype came up a few times. The V call is TRBV5-1, the J call TRBJ1-1; tentative D call: TRBD1 (5 bases). The V end was cut by 6 bases, the J end by 4 bases, with 13 bases between. The CDR3 is made up of 13 amino acids. Germline-derived CDR1 and CDR2 are SGHRS and YFSETQ. The CDR3 is CASKRQSTTEAFF. CDR3 DNA sequence: TGCGCCAGCAAGAGACAGTCCACCACTGAAGCTTTCTTT.

The rearrangement uses TRBV29-1 and TRBJ2-7, with TRBD1 matching 9 bases. Germline V gene lookup returns CDR1 SQVTM and CDR2 ANQGSEA. Trimming at V came to 4 bases and at J to 2 bases, leaving 6 bases not matched to a gene. The CDR3 is made up of 14 amino acids. The CDR3 nucleotides are TGCAGCGTTGTTAAACGGGACAGGGCCTACGAGCAGTACTTC. It specifies CSVVKRDRAYEQYF.

The table lists this clonotype with a few counts. The V gene is TRBV15, the J gene TRBJ1-5, with D possibly being TRBD1 (6 bases). Between the trimmed V and J ends, which lost 0 bases and 2 bases, there was a span of 11 bases. The germline CDR1 and CDR2 sequences are LNHNV and YYDKDF (reference sequence). The CDR3 loop spans 16 amino acids. The CDR3 reads CATSRDRAGGNQPQHF. Written as DNA, the CDR3 is TGTGCCACCAGCAGAGATCGGGCAGGGGGCAATCAGCCCCAGCATTTT.

This clonotype has a handful of counts. The rearrangement uses TRBV7-3 and TRBJ2-1, with 7 bases fitting TRBD2. V shed 4 bases, J shed 8 bases, and the junction held 11 bases outside the gene matches. In germline, CDR1 is SGHTA, CDR2 FQGTGA. The CDR3 is 15 residues long. The CDR3 DNA reads TGTGCCAGCAGCTACGGACTAGGTCCCACAGATGAGCAGTTCTTC. Encoded protein: CASSYGLGPTDEQFF.

This clonotype was observed a handful of times. The genes are TRBV6-5 and TRBJ1-6; D might be TRBD1 (5 bases). Trimming pared 6 bases from V and 4 bases from J, leaving 13 bases between. CDR1 and CDR2 (germline): MNHEY, SVGAGI. The CDR3 has 15 amino acids. For the CDR3, the DNA is TGTGCCAGCAGGGGACGAAGGACGTATAATTCACCCCTCCACTTT. Amino acid sequence: CASRGRRTYNSPLHF.

A few counts support this clonotype. The chain couples TRBV4-1 to TRBJ1-6; 8 nucleotides line up with TRBD1. The CDR3 extends over 21 amino acids. CDR1 is MGHRA, CDR2 YSYEKL, per germline. J was trimmed by 1 base and V by 2 bases; bases with no gene match: 16. CDR3 coding DNA: TGCGCCAGCAGCCAACGACCGACAGGGGATTCCCTGAGGTCCTATAATTCACCCCTCCACTTT. Translated: CASSQRPTGDSLRSYNSPLHF.

The sample holds a few counts of this clonotype. The J gene is TRBJ1-4, the V gene TRBV7-6; the D gene is possibly TRBD1 (6 bases). Trimming stripped 5 bases from V and 4 bases from J, with 14 bases between. Looked up from germline, CDR1 is SGHVS and CDR2 is FNYEAQ. The CDR3 is made up of 15 amino acids. In nucleotides, the CDR3 is TGTGCCAGCAGCGTAGGGGGAGAGGTTAATGAAAAACTGTTTTTT. Its translation: CASSVGGEVNEKLFF.

The CDR3 is CAIRERGMETQYF. CDR3 DNA sequence: TGTGCCATCAGGGAGCGGGGAATGGAGACCCAGTACTTC. The gene calls are TRBV10-3 and TRBJ2-5, with TRBD2 identical over 7 bases. The CDR3 loop spans 13 amino acids. Germline V gene data show CDR1 as ENHRY and CDR2 as SYGVKD. V was pared by 6 bases and J by 5 bases, with 6 bases of the junction left unmatched.

CDR3 DNA: TGTGCCAGCAGTGAAGGGAAGGGATACACTGAAGCTTTCTTT. Translated, it gives CASSEGKGYTEAFF. V usage is TRBV2 and J usage is TRBJ1-1; D remains unclear. This CDR3 contains 14 residues. From germline, CDR1 is SNHLY and CDR2 FYNNEI. V was cut by 1 base and J by 3 bases, with 9 bases left in between.